This T cell receptor beta chain is drawn from a study of multiple sclerosis patients with progressive multifocal leukoencephalopathy. Study outcomes and limitations: Less diverse TRB repertoires were suggested in most PML patients.

Time point specified: before natalizumab initiation. To note about this clone: Its antigen is undetermined.

The survey-level immunoSEQ assay was used. Each PCR contained spiked synthetic TR CDR3 controls spanning every V-J pairing. Assay used: immunoSEQ multiplex PCR; TCRdb lists only in-frame clones, some missing. Among under 40,000 clones listed, 80% to 95% were seen once. CDR3 length: 12 residues. Between the trimmed V and J ends, which lost 6 bases and 4 bases, there was a span of 8 bases. From germline, CDR1 is SNHLY and CDR2 FYNNEI. The chain links TRBV2 to TRBJ2-3; tentatively, D is TRBD1 (5 bases). Sequencing was carried out using PBMCs. The sequence came from a man aged 25 to 40 with multiple sclerosis. The CDR3 loop reads CASRETADTQYF. The DNA of the CDR3 is TGTGCCAGCAGAGAGACAGCAGATACGCAGTATTTT.